Below are 3 T cell receptor beta chains sequenced from a single sample in a study of OX40 agonist ivuxolimab in advanced cancers. Sequenced by immunoSEQ multiplex PCR; TCRdb stores in-frame clones only, minus some. The sample includes about 88,000 clones, around 85% seen only once; the top ten take approximately 0.2%. The sequences come from CD4+ or CD8+ T cells sorted from blood, collected in a trial of the OX40 agonist ivuxolimab. The receptors here all came from an adult with an advanced solid tumor such as melanoma, head and neck, liver or kidney cancer.

This chain uses TRBV7-8 with TRBJ1-5; 10 positions match TRBD1. V lost 4 bases to trimming and J lost 2 bases; unmatched junction nucleotides: 8. Germline CDR1 reads SGHVS; CDR2 reads FQNEAQ. The CDR3 has 17 residues. This chain's CDR3 is CASSSTVGTGGNQPQHF. CDR3 bases: TGTGCCAGCAGCTCCACTGTTGGGACAGGGGGCAATCAGCCCCAGCATTTT.

The chain joins TRBV15 to TRBJ2-3; 9 bases agree with TRBD1. The germline CDR1 and CDR2 sequences are LNHNV and YYDKDF (reference sequence). J gave up 4 bases and V 6 bases, and 11 bases lay outside the gene matches. CDR3 length equals 16 residues. The CDR3 coding sequence is TGTGCCACCAGAACAGGGGGCGGTGTAGCAGCAGATACGCAGTATTTT. This translates into CATRTGGGVAADTQYF.

This rearrangement joins TRBV7-2 to TRBJ1-1, with no clear D. Germline CDR1 and CDR2: SGHTA and FQGNSA. The CDR3 has 14 residues. Trimming stripped 1 base from V and 4 bases from J, with 10 bases between. DNA of the CDR3: TGTGCCAGCAGCTTAGAAGGGAGGTCCACTGAAGCTTTCTTT. This sequence encodes CASSLEGRSTEAFF.